Below, 31 T cell receptor beta chains from the same sample are listed, as sequenced in a study of glioma-infiltrating T cells. The iRepertoire nested amplicon-rescue multiplex PCR amplified TCR alpha and beta CDR3s from RNA. TCRdb analysed the multiplex PCR reads with MiXCR anew, one entry per CDR3 protein. There are 300,000 to 450,000 distinct CDR3 sequences in the sample; roughly two fifths occur only once, and more than 10% lies in the top ten. What was sequenced was glioma tissue, nonneoplastic brain tissue, or PBMCs (not recorded which). These receptor sequences come from a human donor with low-grade glioma or glioblastoma, undergoing nonglioma brain surgery, or in good health (not recorded which).

This clonotype was picked up a small number of times. The chain employs TRBV12-3 or TRBV12-4 and TRBJ2-1; 7 bases align to TRBD2. The CDR3 totals 11 residues. Trimming at V came to 6 bases and at J to 12 bases, leaving 5 bases not matched to a gene. Here the CDR3 DNA reads TGTGCCAGCAGAAACAGCGGGGCGCAGTTCTTC. Translating gives CASRNSGAQFF.

The gene calls are TRBV28 and TRBJ1-2, with TRBD1 matching over 9 bases. Germline V gene data show CDR1 as MDHEN and CDR2 as SYDVKM. This CDR3 contains 16 residues. The junction had 10 bases not matched to a gene; V was cut back by 6 bases and J by 2 bases. The CDR3, as DNA: TGTGCCAGCAGGGACCGGGACAGGGAAACAAACTATGGCTACACCTTC. Residues: CASRDRDRETNYGYTF.

Regarding this clonotype: This may come from a read error, since a much larger clone is one base off. V and J are TRBV7-2 and TRBJ2-7, with TRBD2 matching over 7 bases. The V gene end was trimmed by 2 bases and the J gene end by 4 bases; junction bases not matched to a gene: 8. The CDR3 consists of 15 residues. Germline V gene lookup returns CDR1 SGHTA and CDR2 FQGNSA. CDR3 in amino acids: CASSLRSGEGYEQYF. Written as DNA, the CDR3 is TGTGCCAGCAGCTTAAGATCCGGGGAGGGTTACGAGCAGTACTTC.

CDR3 in amino acids: CASSLAGGPQYEQYF. For the CDR3, the DNA is TGTGCCAGCAGCTTGGCGGGAGGGCCCCAGTACGAGCAGTACTTC. V and J are TRBV7-2 and TRBJ2-7; 9 bases are shared with TRBD2. Germline CDR1 is SGHTA and CDR2 is FQGNSA. The CDR3 is made up of 15 amino acids. With V trimmed by 3 bases and J by 4 bases, 7 bases remained unmatched.

Concerning this clonotype itself: A much larger clone lies one base from this, so it may be a read error. The rearrangement uses TRBV28 and TRBJ2-4; D gene ambiguous. Trimming shortened V by 8 bases and J by 0 bases, and 11 bases separated the two germline ends. Germline V gives CDR1 MDHEN, CDR2 SYDVKM. This CDR3 spans 14 amino acids. This CDR3 reads CASRNSLAKNIQYF. The CDR3 nucleotides read TGTGCCAGCCGGAACAGCCTAGCCAAAAACATTCAGTACTTC.

Ten or more counts support this clonotype. The chain joins TRBV28 to TRBJ2-3, with TRBD2 matching over 11 bases. The trim removed 4 bases at V and 5 bases at J, leaving 17 bases unmatched. Germline assignment: CDR1 MDHEN and CDR2 SYDVKM. The CDR3 is 19 residues long. The CDR3 DNA reads as TGTGCCAGCAGTTCCACAACCCCCATAGCGGGAGGGGATAGAGATACGCAGTATTTT. Translated: CASSSTTPIAGGDRDTQYF.

In its sample, this clonotype was seen a few times. The gene calls are TRBV6-6 and TRBJ2-7, with 9 bases fitting TRBD2. The V gene end was trimmed by 2 bases and the J gene end by 5 bases; junction bases not matched to a gene: 7. This CDR3 is 15 amino acids long. Germline assignment: CDR1 MNHNY and CDR2 SVGAGI (reference sequence). The CDR3 reads CASSYLSGRVDEQYF. The CDR3 DNA sequence: TGTGCCAGCAGTTACCTTAGCGGGAGAGTCGACGAGCAGTACTTC.

This clonotype was seen only a few times. The rearrangement joins TRBV7-8 to TRBJ2-1; weak D call: TRBD2 (5 bases). The V end was cut by 6 bases, the J end by 0 bases, with 12 bases between. This CDR3 has 15 amino acids. Germline V lookup: CDR1 SGHVS, CDR2 FQNEAQ. The DNA of the CDR3 is TGTGCCAGCAGACCAGACTACTACTCCTACAATGAGCAGTTCTTC. Translating gives CASRPDYYSYNEQFF.

On this clonotype itself: A clone one base away is much larger, so this may be a read error. V is TRBV6-1 and J is TRBJ2-7; maybe TRBD2 (5 bases). Trimming removed 5 bases from V and 6 bases from J, with 20 bases in between. In germline, CDR1 is MNHNS, CDR2 SASEGT. CDR3 length equals 15 residues. CDR3 DNA: TGTGCCAGCAGTAGCACAGACTACACCCCTCGCGAGCAGTACTTC. Its translation is CASSSTDYTPREQYF.

In its sample, this clonotype was seen many times. The genes are TRBV6-1 and TRBJ1-5; 8 bases fit TRBD1. V lost 5 bases and J lost 3; bases outside the gene matches: 6. Germline V gene lookup returns CDR1 MNHNS and CDR2 SASEGT. There are 15 residues in the CDR3. DNA for the CDR3: TGTGCCAGCAGTAGCGGGACAGGACCCAATCAGCCCCAGCATTTT. Translating gives CASSSGTGPNQPQHF.

This clonotype was detected once. The chain is built from TRBV2 and TRBJ2-5, with unresolved D. The V end was cut by 8 bases, the J end by 1 base, with 8 bases between. The CDR3 runs to 12 residues. The germline CDR1 and CDR2 sequences are SNHLY and FYNNEI. CDR3 nucleotide sequence: TGTGCCAGCTGTGCGTTCCAAGAGACCCAGTACTTC. Amino acids: CASCAFQETQYF.

This clonotype has a count of ten or more. The CDR3 DNA reads as TGTGCCAGCAGTTTATCCGAGGCAGGTGTGAACGAGCAGTACTTC. As protein: CASSLSEAGVNEQYF. The J gene is TRBJ2-7, the V gene TRBV27; D remains unclear. Germline CDR1 MNHEY, CDR2 SMNVEV (reference sequence). The ends were cut back, 0 bases at V and 5 bases at J, with 14 bases in the middle. The CDR3 is 15 amino acids.

The chain links TRBV7-9 to TRBJ2-7; D is unclear. The V gene lost 6 bases and the J gene lost 6 bases, with 12 bases spanning the gap. CDR3 length: 12 residues. Germline values: CDR1 SEHNR, CDR2 FQNEAQ (reference sequence). In DNA form, the CDR3 reads TGTGCCAGCAGTGGGCCCAGAGGCGAGCAGTACTTC. It encodes CASSGPRGEQYF.

This clonotype was seen only once. The gene calls are TRBV20-1 and TRBJ2-1; TRBD2 aligns across 12 bases. V was clipped by 5 bases and J by 8 bases; unmatched bases: 7. Looked up from germline, CDR1 is DFQATT and CDR2 is SNEGSKA (reference sequence). The CDR3 is 14 residues long. The CDR3 sequence is CSADTSGRMYEQFF. CDR3 nucleotides: TGCAGTGCTGATACTAGCGGGAGGATGTATGAGCAGTTCTTC.

Details on this clonotype: A much larger clone lies one base from this, so it may be a read error. This chain links TRBV27 with TRBJ1-2; a weak D match, TRBD1 (5 bases). The CDR3 has 14 residues. Per the germline V gene, CDR1 is MNHEY and CDR2 is SMNVEV (reference sequence). V lost 5 bases to trimming and J lost 4 bases, with 14 bases between them. The CDR3 sequence is CASSPPEGFYGYTF. In DNA, the CDR3 is TGTGCCAGCAGTCCACCCGAGGGGTTCTATGGCTACACCTTC.

The V and J genes are TRBV12-3 or TRBV12-4 and TRBJ1-2; D gene ambiguous. The ends were cut back, 0 bases at V and 3 bases at J, with 11 bases in the middle. This CDR3 has 15 residues. The CDR3 protein is CASSLAPMWDYGYTF. CDR3 nucleotides: TGTGCCAGCAGTTTAGCGCCCATGTGGGACTATGGCTACACCTTC.

This chain connects TRBV6-2 or TRBV6-3 to TRBJ2-1; 9 bases are a match to TRBD2. Germline V lookup: CDR1 MNHEY, CDR2 SVGEGT. J lost 7 bases, V lost 6 bases, and 4 bases had no gene match. This CDR3 contains 13 residues. Written as DNA, the CDR3 is TGTGCCAGCAGCGATAGCGGGAGAAATGAGCAGTTCTTC. Translating it yields CASSDSGRNEQFF.

A remark on this clonotype: A read error may produce the germline difference seen at one junction end. The V gene is TRBV6-6, the J gene TRBJ2-7; TRBD1 might be the D (6 bases). Germline values: CDR1 MNHNY, CDR2 SVGAGI (reference sequence). This CDR3 spans 15 amino acids. As DNA, the CDR3 is TGTACCAGCAGAGCCTGGACAGCAAGCTCCTACGAGCAGTACTTC. Translated: CTSRAWTASSYEQYF.

This rearrangement joins TRBV6-2 or TRBV6-3 to TRBJ2-7; a weak D match, TRBD1 (6 bases). Trimming took 0 bases from V and 1 from J, leaving 10 bases between them. This CDR3 region has 15 residues. CDR1 is MNHEY and CDR2 is SVGEGT in the germline V gene. The CDR3 loop is CASSYSSGESYEQYF. CDR3 DNA: TGTGCCAGCAGTTACTCTTCAGGGGAGTCCTACGAGCAGTACTTC.

This rearrangement joins TRBV28 to TRBJ1-3, with D hard to call. Trimming took off 3 bases at V and 0 bases at J, with 12 bases between the two ends. The germline gives CDR1 MDHEN, CDR2 SYDVKM. CDR3 length: 16 residues. CDR3 sequence: CASSFPTALSGNTIYF. The CDR3 DNA follows: TGTGCCAGCAGTTTCCCCACAGCTCTCTCTGGAAACACCATATATTTT. Drawing the rest from reference TRBV28 and TRBJ1-3, the complete variable domain is DVKVTQSSRYLVKRTGEKVFLECVQDMDHENMFWYRQDPGLGLRLIYFSYDVKMKEKGDIPEGYSVSREKKERFSLILESASTNQTSMYLCASSFPTALSGNTIYFGEGSWLTVV.

This clonotype was counted many times. The chain employs TRBV7-2 and TRBJ2-3; possible D gene TRBD2, 5 bases. CDR1 is SGHTA, CDR2 FQGNSA, per germline. V was shortened by 4 bases and J by 12 bases, with 17 bases between the two germline ends. CDR3 length: 13 amino acids. CDR3: CASSSRGEGTQYF. The CDR3 bases are TGTGCCAGCAGCTCCCGGGGTGAAGGTACCCAGTATTTT.

This clonotype was seen more than once but under ten times. The chain couples TRBV12-3 or TRBV12-4 to TRBJ2-5; D unclear. With 5 bases removed from V and 2 bases from J, the gap between germline ends came to 6 bases. The CDR3 is 12 residues long. CDR3 in DNA: TGTGCCAGCAGTATGAGGCAAGAGACCCAGTACTTC. Protein sequence: CASSMRQETQYF.

This chain joins TRBV9 and TRBJ1-2, with D possibly being TRBD1 (5 bases). Germline values: CDR1 SGDLS, CDR2 YYNGEE. This CDR3 is 16 amino acids long. Trimming took 3 bases from V and 8 from J, leaving 23 bases between them. CDR3 nucleotides: TGTGCCAGCAGCGGGGCCTCGGGACCCCGCCTGGAGGGCTACACCTTC. As protein: CASSGASGPRLEGYTF.

As regards this clonotype: This may be a read error, as it is one base from a much larger clone. The final CDR3 position lacks the conserved phenylalanine or tryptophan, pointing to a likely read error. V gene TRBV25-1 combines with J gene TRBJ1-1; 8 bases agree with TRBD1. The CDR3 covers 13 residues. Per the germline V gene, CDR1 is MGHDK and CDR2 is SYGVNS. Trimming removed 6 bases from V and 6 bases from J; junction bases left unmatched: 6. This chain's CDR3 is CASSSGTGPEAFL. CDR3 nucleotides: TGTGCCAGCAGCTCCGGGACAGGACCTGAAGCTTTCCTT.

CDR3 bases: TGTGCCAGTAGTCCTGGACTAGCGGCGTGGGATGAGCAGTTCTTC. Amino acid sequence: CASSPGLAAWDEQFF. The rearrangement joins TRBV19 to TRBJ2-1; 10 nucleotides agree with TRBD2. CDR1 and CDR2 from the germline V gene are LNHDA and SQIVND (reference sequence). V shed 5 bases and J 8 bases; nucleotides not matched to a gene: 9. The CDR3 is 15 amino acids.

The chain carries TRBV6-2 or TRBV6-3 and TRBJ1-1; possible D gene TRBD1, 5 bases. This CDR3 has 18 amino acids. Germline V CDR1 and CDR2: MNHEY, SVGEGT. Deletions cut 1 base from V and 3 bases from J, with 21 bases between. The CDR3, as DNA: TGTGCCAGCAGTTACTTTGGTCTATTCAGCCGGGGGTACACTGAAGCTTTCTTT. This codes for CASSYFGLFSRGYTEAFF.

The V call is TRBV6-1, the J call TRBJ2-2; the D is unclear. Germline V gives CDR1 MNHNS, CDR2 SASEGT. The V gene lost 3 bases and the J gene lost 3 bases, with 11 bases spanning the gap. The CDR3 covers 15 residues. The CDR3 region is CASSDGSADTGELFF. Written as DNA, the CDR3 is TGTGCCAGCAGTGACGGATCTGCGGACACCGGGGAGCTGTTTTTT.

This clonotype was detected ten times or more. The V gene is TRBV6-1, the J gene TRBJ1-2; D gene unclear. V lost 5 bases and J 7 bases, leaving 14 bases between the germline ends. The CDR3 length is 13 residues. The germline V gene has CDR1 MNHNS and CDR2 SASEGT. CDR3 in amino acids: CASSPERVSGYTF. For the CDR3, the DNA is TGTGCCAGCAGTCCAGAGAGGGTCTCTGGCTACACCTTC.

Worth noting for this clonotype: A much larger clone lies one base from this, so it may be a read error. The J gene is TRBJ2-5, the V gene TRBV20-1; 7 bases line up with TRBD1. There are 12 residues in the CDR3. CDR1 and CDR2 from the germline V gene are DFQATT and SNEGSKA (reference sequence). In nucleotides, the CDR3 is TGCAGTGCTATCCAGGGGGAAGAGACCGAGTACTTC. Translating gives CSAIQGEETEYF.

Remarks on this clonotype: Germline is not matched at one junction end, which may reflect a read error. The chain has TRBV20-1 and TRBJ2-7, with TRBD2 identical over 7 bases. Germline V CDR1 and CDR2: DFQATT, SNEGSKA (reference sequence). CDR3 length: 16 residues. CDR3 sequence: CGASPLTSAFSYEQYF. CDR3 DNA sequence: TGCGGTGCTAGTCCCCTTACTAGCGCATTTTCCTACGAGCAGTACTTC.

This clonotype has just one count. A much larger clone differs by one base, so this may be a read error. V is TRBV6-5 and J is TRBJ1-1; 7 nucleotides match TRBD1. This CDR3 contains 13 residues. The germline CDR1 and CDR2 sequences are MNHEY and SVGAGI. DNA of the CDR3: TGTGCCAGCATCACAGGGGTGGGCACTCAAGCTTTCTTT. Translated, it gives CASITGVGTQAFF.